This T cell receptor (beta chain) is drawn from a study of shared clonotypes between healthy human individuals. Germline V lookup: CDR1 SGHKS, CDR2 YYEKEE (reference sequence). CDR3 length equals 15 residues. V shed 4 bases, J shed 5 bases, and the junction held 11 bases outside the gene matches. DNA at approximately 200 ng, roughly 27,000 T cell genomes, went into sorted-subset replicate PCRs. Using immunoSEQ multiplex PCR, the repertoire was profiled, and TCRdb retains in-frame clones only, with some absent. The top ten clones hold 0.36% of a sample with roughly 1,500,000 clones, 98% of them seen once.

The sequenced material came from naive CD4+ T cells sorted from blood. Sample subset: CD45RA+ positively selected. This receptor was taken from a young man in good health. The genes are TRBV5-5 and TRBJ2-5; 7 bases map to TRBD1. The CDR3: CASSHPWTGRETQYF. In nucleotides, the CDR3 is TGTGCCAGCAGCCACCCATGGACAGGTCGGGAGACCCAGTACTTC.